The rows below give T cell receptor beta chains drawn from one sample of a study of T cell responses to AZD1222 COVID-19 vaccine. The assay was immunoSEQ multiplex PCR, and TCRdb's table has in-frame clones only and misses some. The sample has about 130,000 clones, about nine tenths seen once. The sample consisted of peripheral blood, taken on day 0 of AZD1222 vaccination. The source is an adult in good health. CDR3s include the opening cysteine and the closing phenylalanine or tryptophan. Fields, in order: J gene, V gene, CDR3 protein.

j_call: TRBJ1-6; v_call: TRBV5-1; cdr3_aa: CASNRAGRDSPLHF
j_call: TRBJ2-1; v_call: TRBV6-1; cdr3_aa: CASSEGPAGGDEQFF
j_call: TRBJ1-1; v_call: TRBV18; cdr3_aa: CASSPRPGGTEAFF
j_call: TRBJ1-5; v_call: TRBV27; cdr3_aa: CASRQEGNQPQHF
j_call: TRBJ1-1; v_call: TRBV3-1/TRBV3-2; cdr3_aa: CASSPTNTEAFF
j_call: TRBJ1-2; v_call: TRBV25-1; cdr3_aa: CASSESHYGYTF
j_call: TRBJ1-5; v_call: TRBV28; cdr3_aa: CASSNDRGSQPQHF
j_call: TRBJ1-1; v_call: TRBV12-3/TRBV12-4; cdr3_aa: CASTTGPNTEAFF
j_call: TRBJ2-5; v_call: TRBV30; cdr3_aa: CAWSSLAGAGETQYF
j_call: TRBJ2-1; v_call: TRBV5-4; cdr3_aa: CASSLVSENEQFF
j_call: TRBJ1-2; v_call: TRBV7-3; cdr3_aa: CASRSGYRYGYTF
j_call: TRBJ1-2; v_call: TRBV5-6; cdr3_aa: CASSLGQGIDYGYTF
j_call: TRBJ2-7; v_call: TRBV28; cdr3_aa: CASSFTLRDLSYEQYF
j_call: TRBJ2-3; v_call: TRBV28; cdr3_aa: CASSKTDTQYF
j_call: TRBJ1-2; v_call: TRBV7-6; cdr3_aa: CASSLGTGEGYGYTF
j_call: TRBJ1-1; v_call: TRBV10-3; cdr3_aa: CAISEGANTEAFF
j_call: TRBJ1-4; v_call: TRBV5-6; cdr3_aa: CASRGRYANNEKLFF
j_call: TRBJ1-1; v_call: TRBV19; cdr3_aa: CASTGREIGEDTEAFF
j_call: TRBJ2-5; v_call: TRBV7-9; cdr3_aa: CASGSSETQYF
j_call: TRBJ1-6; v_call: TRBV18; cdr3_aa: CASSPGTGVSPLHF
j_call: TRBJ2-7; v_call: TRBV3-1/TRBV3-2; cdr3_aa: CASSQGGPFVPYEQYF
j_call: TRBJ1-2; v_call: TRBV24-1; cdr3_aa: CATSDSSSNYGYTF
j_call: TRBJ1-2; v_call: TRBV7-2; cdr3_aa: CASSGWTGGASNYGYTF
j_call: TRBJ2-2; v_call: TRBV28; cdr3_aa: CAGAGRAPNTGELFF
j_call: TRBJ2-2; v_call: TRBV19; cdr3_aa: CASNRGPGELFF
j_call: TRBJ1-4; v_call: TRBV30; cdr3_aa: CAWSGAGPEKLFF
j_call: TRBJ2-5; v_call: TRBV6-5; cdr3_aa: CASRRQGRGETQYF
j_call: TRBJ2-7; v_call: TRBV4-3; cdr3_aa: CASSQDSSGGAYEQYF
j_call: TRBJ2-7; v_call: TRBV3-1/TRBV3-2; cdr3_aa: CASSQPTGVGWHF
j_call: TRBJ2-5; v_call: TRBV13; cdr3_aa: CASSLEGIKETQYF
j_call: TRBJ1-1; v_call: TRBV7-9; cdr3_aa: CASSPQVEVTEAFF
j_call: TRBJ1-5; v_call: TRBV19; cdr3_aa: CASGEPQHF
j_call: TRBJ1-2; v_call: TRBV4-1; cdr3_aa: CASSQEGVQGNYGYTF
j_call: TRBJ1-5; v_call: TRBV19; cdr3_aa: CASSPGQGAWNQPQHF
j_call: TRBJ2-1; v_call: TRBV9; cdr3_aa: CASTESGETYNEQFF
j_call: TRBJ2-6; v_call: TRBV19; cdr3_aa: CASSIDQTLGPGANVLTF
j_call: TRBJ2-1; v_call: TRBV5-1; cdr3_aa: CASRGLYNEQFF
j_call: TRBJ1-2; v_call: TRBV4-2; cdr3_aa: CASSPQGGNYGYTF
j_call: TRBJ1-1; v_call: TRBV29-1; cdr3_aa: CSVRTGNTEAFF
j_call: TRBJ2-7; v_call: TRBV7-2; cdr3_aa: CATTRGASGTYEQYF
j_call: TRBJ1-2; v_call: TRBV5-1; cdr3_aa: CASSLEAAEGYGYTF
j_call: TRBJ1-6; v_call: TRBV6-2/TRBV6-3; cdr3_aa: CASGPAGQSTHLRNSPLHF
j_call: TRBJ2-3; v_call: TRBV7-9; cdr3_aa: CASSRSIPGLAASTQYF
j_call: TRBJ2-7; v_call: TRBV20-1; cdr3_aa: CSASGAGTTYEQYF
j_call: TRBJ1-5; v_call: TRBV2; cdr3_aa: CASRDRGFDQPQHF
j_call: TRBJ1-3; v_call: TRBV18; cdr3_aa: CASSTQADSGNTIYF
j_call: TRBJ1-1; v_call: TRBV10-3; cdr3_aa: CAITPDSLNTEAFF
j_call: TRBJ2-5; v_call: TRBV5-5; cdr3_aa: CASSLLAAGETQYF
j_call: TRBJ1-6; v_call: TRBV27; cdr3_aa: CASGYRGLNSPLHF
j_call: TRBJ2-3; v_call: TRBV5-4; cdr3_aa: CASSTDPTSGGPDTQYF
j_call: TRBJ2-3; v_call: TRBV12-3/TRBV12-4; cdr3_aa: CASSRGADTQYF
j_call: TRBJ2-5; v_call: TRBV10-3; cdr3_aa: CAISTGALYQETQYF
j_call: TRBJ2-7; v_call: TRBV11-3; cdr3_aa: CASSLHPNGGGGSYEQYF
j_call: TRBJ1-1; v_call: TRBV6-6; cdr3_aa: CASSYSAVNTEAFF
j_call: TRBJ1-2; v_call: TRBV28; cdr3_aa: CASSLKGDGYTF
j_call: TRBJ2-5; v_call: TRBV24-1; cdr3_aa: CATSDGAYRSPQETQYF
j_call: TRBJ2-5; v_call: TRBV19; cdr3_aa: CASSMRTGGETQYF